The 13 T cell receptor beta chains below were found in one sample sequenced in a study of cytomegalovirus exposure and HLA in healthy donors. 60 Vbeta and 13 Jbeta primers were used in PCR. Method: immunoSEQ multiplex PCR; TCRdb's copy keeps in-frame clones and lacks some. The repertoire holds over 75,000 clones, about 88% seen once, with roughly 2.4% in the top ten. Sequenced sample: PBMCs. All receptors derive from a woman aged 50 to 60 in good health and CMV-seronegative.

This rearrangement joins TRBV5-1 to TRBJ2-3, with no clear D. Trimming stripped 1 base from V and 1 base from J, with 10 bases between. From germline, CDR1 is SGHRS and CDR2 YFSETQ. The CDR3 is 15 residues long. DNA of the CDR3: TGCGCCAGCAGCTTGACAATTACAGGCACAGATACGCAGTATTTT. This encodes CASSLTITGTDTQYF.

The count of this clone is one. CDR3 sequence: CASSFSGGALDTQYF. The CDR3, as DNA: TGTGCCAGCAGCTTTAGCGGGGGGGCCCTAGATACGCAGTATTTT. V usage is TRBV11-2 and J usage is TRBJ2-3; TRBD2 matches at 11 bases. Germline trimming cut 3 bases from V and 5 bases from J; bases unmatched to any gene: 4. The CDR3 has 15 amino acids. Germline-derived CDR1 and CDR2 are SGHAT and FQNNGV.

The chain is built from TRBV6-1 and TRBJ1-1, with D perhaps TRBD1 (5 bases). The germline V gene encodes CDR1 MNHNS and CDR2 SASEGT. The V gene lost 2 bases and the J gene lost 0 bases, with 28 bases spanning the gap. The CDR3 extends over 21 amino acids. Written as DNA, the CDR3 is TGTGCCAGCAGTGAACGAACCCCCACGTGGGGGACTTCTGTCATGAACACTGAAGCTTTCTTT. Its protein product is CASSERTPTWGTSVMNTEAFF.

This clone was seen only once. V usage is TRBV15 and J usage is TRBJ1-6; D unclear. In germline, CDR1 is LNHNV, CDR2 YYDKDF (reference sequence). V was trimmed by 1 base and J by 0 bases, leaving 13 bases between them. This CDR3 region has 18 residues. The CDR3 reads CATSRVKFESSYNSPLHF. The CDR3 bases are TGTGCCACCAGCAGAGTAAAGTTCGAGAGCTCCTATAATTCACCCCTCCACTTT.

This clone has a single count. This chain joins TRBV11-2 and TRBJ2-6; 7 bases map to TRBD2. Germline V gene lookup returns CDR1 SGHAT and CDR2 FQNNGV. The CDR3 has 19 amino acids. V shed 1 base and J 0 bases; nucleotides not matched to a gene: 9. In nucleotides, the CDR3 is TGTGCCAGCAGCTTAGGATGGGGAGGGTCGAACTCTGGGGCCAACGTCCTGACTTTC. Translation: CASSLGWGGSNSGANVLTF.

J is TRBJ2-1 and V is TRBV29-1; 7 bases match TRBD2. The length of the CDR3 is 16 residues. V was pared by 2 bases and J by 0 bases, with 7 bases of the junction left unmatched. Germline assignment: CDR1 SQVTM and CDR2 ANQGSEA. As DNA, the CDR3 is TGCAGCGTTGAAAAAGGGGAGGGGAGCTCCTACAATGAGCAGTTCTTC. This codes for CSVEKGEGSSYNEQFF.

The chain is built from TRBV30 and TRBJ1-5; D might be TRBD1 (6 bases). Germline V CDR1 and CDR2: GTSNPN, SVGIG (reference sequence). The V end was cut by 4 bases, the J end by 5 bases, with 12 bases between. The CDR3 extends over 13 amino acids. CDR3 sequence reads: CAWTQGGDQPQHF. CDR3 sequence (DNA): TGTGCCTGGACACAGGGTGGGGATCAGCCCCAGCATTTT.

The chain combines TRBV5-6 with TRBJ1-1; D is undetermined. This CDR3 comprises 14 residues. Germline lookup yields CDR1 SGHDT and CDR2 YYEEEE. V lost 5 bases and J lost 1, with 12 bases in between. The CDR3 DNA is TGTGCCAGCAGGAAGTTAACATCGAACACTGAAGCTTTCTTT. Translation gives CASRKLTSNTEAFF.

The chain combines TRBV6-5 with TRBJ2-5, with D tentatively TRBD2 (6 bases). The CDR3 loop spans 12 amino acids. Germline CDR1 MNHEY, CDR2 SVGAGI. V lost 7 bases to trimming and J lost 5 bases, with 11 bases between them. CDR3 region: CASKGAGETQYF. Here the CDR3 DNA reads TGTGCCAGCAAAGGGGCGGGGGAGACCCAGTACTTC.

This chain connects TRBV11-1 to TRBJ1-1; weak D call: TRBD1 (6 bases). This CDR3 has 14 amino acids. From germline, CDR1 is SGHAT and CDR2 FQDESV (reference sequence). Trimming shortened V by 5 bases and J by 1 base, and 11 bases separated the two germline ends. CDR3 loop: CASSLGTPNTEAFF. CDR3 bases: TGTGCCAGCAGCCTAGGGACACCGAACACTGAAGCTTTCTTT.

V and J are TRBV5-6 and TRBJ2-7; D perhaps matches TRBD1 (6 bases). Germline assignment: CDR1 SGHDT and CDR2 YYEEEE. Trimming removed 3 bases at V and 2 bases at J, with 9 bases between. The CDR3 totals 13 residues. DNA of the CDR3: TGTGCCAGCAGCTCGGACAGTCCCTACGAGCAGTACGTC. Protein sequence: CASSSDSPYEQYV.

V usage is TRBV7-3 and J usage is TRBJ1-2; D may be TRBD1 (5 bases). From germline, CDR1 is SGHTA and CDR2 FQGTGA. Trimming removed 2 bases from V and 3 bases from J, with 13 bases in between. This CDR3 is 15 amino acids long. CDR3 protein: CASSLGAREYYGYTF. Here the CDR3 DNA reads TGTGCCAGCAGCTTAGGGGCGCGGGAATACTATGGCTACACCTTC.

The table lists this clone with a few counts. This chain joins TRBV2 and TRBJ2-1; 15 nucleotides align to TRBD2. After removal of 4 bases from V and 10 bases from J, the junction contained 5 bases not matched to a gene. Germline V gives CDR1 SNHLY, CDR2 FYNNEI. This CDR3 comprises 15 residues. The CDR3 is CASSGTSGRAVEQFF. The CDR3 DNA reads as TGTGCCAGCAGTGGGACTAGCGGGAGGGCCGTCGAGCAGTTCTTC.